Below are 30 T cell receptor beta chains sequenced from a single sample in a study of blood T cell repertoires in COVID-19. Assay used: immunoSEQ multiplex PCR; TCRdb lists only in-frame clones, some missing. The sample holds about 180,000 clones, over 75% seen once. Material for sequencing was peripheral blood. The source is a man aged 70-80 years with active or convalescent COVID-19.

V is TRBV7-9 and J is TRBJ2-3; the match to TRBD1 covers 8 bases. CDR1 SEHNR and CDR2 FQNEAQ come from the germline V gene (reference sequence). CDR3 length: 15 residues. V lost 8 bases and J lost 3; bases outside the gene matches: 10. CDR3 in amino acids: CASGARGLGTDTQYF. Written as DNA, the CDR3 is TGTGCCAGCGGGGCCAGGGGGCTGGGGACAGATACGCAGTATTTT.

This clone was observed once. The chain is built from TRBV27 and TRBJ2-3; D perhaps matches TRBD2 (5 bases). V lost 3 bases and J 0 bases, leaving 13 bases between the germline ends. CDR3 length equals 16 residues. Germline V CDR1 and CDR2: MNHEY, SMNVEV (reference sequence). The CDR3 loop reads CASSFEGKGSTDTQYF. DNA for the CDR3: TGTGCCAGCAGTTTCGAGGGCAAGGGAAGCACAGATACGCAGTATTTT.

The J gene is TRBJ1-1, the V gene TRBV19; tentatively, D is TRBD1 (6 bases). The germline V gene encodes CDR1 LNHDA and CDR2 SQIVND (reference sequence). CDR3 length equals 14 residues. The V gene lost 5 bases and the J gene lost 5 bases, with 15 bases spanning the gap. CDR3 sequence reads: CASSGAQGRTEAFF. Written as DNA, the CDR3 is TGTGCCAGTAGTGGGGCGCAGGGGAGAACTGAAGCTTTCTTT.

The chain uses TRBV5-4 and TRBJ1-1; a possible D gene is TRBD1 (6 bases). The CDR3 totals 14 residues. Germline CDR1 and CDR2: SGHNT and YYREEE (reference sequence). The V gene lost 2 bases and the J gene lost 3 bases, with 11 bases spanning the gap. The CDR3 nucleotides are TGTGCCAGCAGCTTTGTAGGGGGGGACACTGAAGCTTTCTTT. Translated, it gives CASSFVGGDTEAFF.

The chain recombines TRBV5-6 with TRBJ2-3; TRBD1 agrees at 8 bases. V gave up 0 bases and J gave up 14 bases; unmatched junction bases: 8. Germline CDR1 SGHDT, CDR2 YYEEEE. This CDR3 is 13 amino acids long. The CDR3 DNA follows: TGTGCCAGCAGCTTGGGTAGGACAGGGACAAGGTATTTT. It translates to CASSLGRTGTRYF.

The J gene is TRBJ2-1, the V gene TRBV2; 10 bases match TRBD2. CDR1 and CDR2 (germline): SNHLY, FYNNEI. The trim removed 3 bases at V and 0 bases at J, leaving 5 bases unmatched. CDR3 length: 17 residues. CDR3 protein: CASSDASGSASYNEQFF. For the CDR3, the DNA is TGTGCCAGCAGTGACGCTAGCGGGAGCGCCTCCTACAATGAGCAGTTCTTC.

CDR3 nucleotides: TGCGCCAGCAGTATAGCGGGGGAAGATACGCAGTATTTT. It encodes CASSIAGEDTQYF. This chain connects TRBV5-1 to TRBJ2-3; TRBD2 matches 9 bases. V lost 5 bases to trimming and J lost 5 bases; unmatched junction nucleotides: 3. This CDR3 has 13 residues. CDR1 is SGHRS and CDR2 is YFSETQ in the germline V gene.

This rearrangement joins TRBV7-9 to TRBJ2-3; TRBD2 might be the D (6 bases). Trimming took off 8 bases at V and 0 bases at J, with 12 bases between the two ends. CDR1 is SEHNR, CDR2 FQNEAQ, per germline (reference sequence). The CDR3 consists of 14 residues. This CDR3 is CASSRGPSTDTQYF. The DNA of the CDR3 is TGTGCCAGCTCGCGGGGCCCTAGCACAGATACGCAGTATTTT.

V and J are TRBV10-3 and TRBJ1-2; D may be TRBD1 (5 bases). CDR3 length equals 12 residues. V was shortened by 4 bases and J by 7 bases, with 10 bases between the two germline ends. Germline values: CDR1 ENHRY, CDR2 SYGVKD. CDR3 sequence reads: CAISGGQRGYTF. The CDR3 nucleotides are TGTGCCATCAGTGGGGGCCAGCGTGGCTACACCTTC.

Here the CDR3 reads CASSLPGTSGETQYF. CDR3 coding DNA: TGCGCCAGCAGCTTGCCCGGGACTAGCGGGGAGACCCAGTACTTC. V and J are TRBV5-1 and TRBJ2-5; 12 positions agree with TRBD2. Germline CDR1 and CDR2: SGHRS and YFSETQ. V lost 1 base and J lost 5; bases outside the gene matches: 3. CDR3 size: 15 residues.

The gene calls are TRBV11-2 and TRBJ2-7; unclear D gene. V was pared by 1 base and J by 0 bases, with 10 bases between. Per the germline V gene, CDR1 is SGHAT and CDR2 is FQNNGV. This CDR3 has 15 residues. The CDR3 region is CASSLVGSYSYEQYF. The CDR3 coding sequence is TGTGCCAGCAGCTTAGTCGGGTCTTACTCCTACGAGCAGTACTTC. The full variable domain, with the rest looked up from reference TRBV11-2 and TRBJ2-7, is EAGVAQSPRYKIIEKRQSVAFWCNPISGHATLYWYQQILGQGPKLLIQFQNNGVVDDSQLPKDRFSAERLKGVDSTLKIQPAKLEDSAVYLCASSLVGSYSYEQYFGPGTRLTVT.

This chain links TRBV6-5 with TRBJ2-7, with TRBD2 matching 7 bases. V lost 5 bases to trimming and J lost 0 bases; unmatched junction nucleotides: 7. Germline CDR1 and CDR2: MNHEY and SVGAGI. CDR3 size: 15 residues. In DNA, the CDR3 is TGTGCCAGCAGTCGGAGCGGGGACCCCTCCTACGAGCAGTACTTC. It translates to CASSRSGDPSYEQYF.

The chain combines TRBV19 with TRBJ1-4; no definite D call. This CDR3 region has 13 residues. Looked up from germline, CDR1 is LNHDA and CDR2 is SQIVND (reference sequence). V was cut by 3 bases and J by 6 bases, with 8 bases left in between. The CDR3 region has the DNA TGTGCCAGTAGTATTAACACGCATGAAAAACTGTTTTTT. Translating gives CASSINTHEKLFF.

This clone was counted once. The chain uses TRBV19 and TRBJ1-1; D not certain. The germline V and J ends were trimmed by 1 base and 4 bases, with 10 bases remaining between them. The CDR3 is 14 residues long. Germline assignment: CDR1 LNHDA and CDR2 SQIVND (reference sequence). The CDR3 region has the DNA TGTGCCAGTAGTATAGGGGCCGGATCCACTGAAGCTTTCTTT. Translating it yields CASSIGAGSTEAFF.

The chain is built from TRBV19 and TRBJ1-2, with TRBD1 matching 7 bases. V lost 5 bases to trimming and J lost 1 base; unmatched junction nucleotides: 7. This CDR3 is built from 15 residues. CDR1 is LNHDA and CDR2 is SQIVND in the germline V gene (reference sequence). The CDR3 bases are TGTGCCAGTAGTCCGGGACAGTCAAATAACTATGGCTACACCTTC. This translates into CASSPGQSNNYGYTF.

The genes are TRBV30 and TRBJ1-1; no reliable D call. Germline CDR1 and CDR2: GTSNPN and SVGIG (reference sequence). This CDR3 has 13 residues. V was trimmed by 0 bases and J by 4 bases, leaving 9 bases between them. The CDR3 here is CAWSVNGGTEAFF. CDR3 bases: TGTGCCTGGAGTGTAAACGGCGGCACTGAAGCTTTCTTT.

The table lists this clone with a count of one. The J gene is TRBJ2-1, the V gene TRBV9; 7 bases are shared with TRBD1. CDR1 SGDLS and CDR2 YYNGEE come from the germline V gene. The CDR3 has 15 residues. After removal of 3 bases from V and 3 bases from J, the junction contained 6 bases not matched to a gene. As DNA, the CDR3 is TGTGCCAGCAGCGAACAAGGGGGCTACTACAATGAGCAGTTCTTC. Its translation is CASSEQGGYYNEQFF.

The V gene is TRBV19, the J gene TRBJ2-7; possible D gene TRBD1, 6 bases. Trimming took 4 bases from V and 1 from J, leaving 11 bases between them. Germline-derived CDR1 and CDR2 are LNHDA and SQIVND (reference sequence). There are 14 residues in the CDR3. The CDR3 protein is CASSTGAGSYEQYF. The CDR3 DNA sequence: TGTGCCAGTAGTACAGGGGCAGGGTCCTACGAGCAGTACTTC.

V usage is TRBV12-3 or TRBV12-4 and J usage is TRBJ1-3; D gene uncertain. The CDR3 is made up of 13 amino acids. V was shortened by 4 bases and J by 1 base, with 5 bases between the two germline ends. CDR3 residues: CASSSNSGNTIYF. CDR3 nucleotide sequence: TGTGCCAGCAGTTCTAATTCTGGAAACACCATATATTTT.

The CDR3 bases are TGTGCCAGCAGAGCGGGGGGGAACACCGGGGAGCTGTTTTTT. The encoded protein is CASRAGGNTGELFF. The chain carries TRBV2 and TRBJ2-2, with 9 nucleotides matching TRBD2. The CDR3 is 14 residues long. Germline-derived CDR1 and CDR2 are SNHLY and FYNNEI. V lost 6 bases to trimming and J lost 1 base; unmatched junction nucleotides: 0.

The CDR3 DNA reads as TGTGCCAGCAGCTTCCCAGGGTCGATGGGAGAGACCCAGTACTTC. This sequence encodes CASSFPGSMGETQYF. The chain recombines TRBV13 with TRBJ2-5; D is possibly TRBD1 (5 bases). V was pared by 3 bases and J by 4 bases, with 15 bases between. Germline V gene lookup returns CDR1 PRHDT and CDR2 FYEKMQ (reference sequence). This CDR3 comprises 15 residues.

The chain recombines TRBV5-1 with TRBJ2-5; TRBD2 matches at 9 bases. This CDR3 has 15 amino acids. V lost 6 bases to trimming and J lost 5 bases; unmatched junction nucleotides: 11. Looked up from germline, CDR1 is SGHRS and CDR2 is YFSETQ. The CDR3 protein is CASNGYAGGRETQYF. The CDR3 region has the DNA TGCGCCAGCAATGGGTATGCGGGGGGGCGCGAGACCCAGTACTTC.

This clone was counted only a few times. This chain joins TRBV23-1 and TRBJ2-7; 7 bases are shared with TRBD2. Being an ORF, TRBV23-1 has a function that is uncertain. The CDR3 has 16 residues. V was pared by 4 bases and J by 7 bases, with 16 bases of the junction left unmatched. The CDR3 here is CASSPIAGLVPLEQYF. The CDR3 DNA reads TGCGCCAGCAGTCCGATAGCTGGACTAGTTCCTCTTGAGCAGTACTTC.

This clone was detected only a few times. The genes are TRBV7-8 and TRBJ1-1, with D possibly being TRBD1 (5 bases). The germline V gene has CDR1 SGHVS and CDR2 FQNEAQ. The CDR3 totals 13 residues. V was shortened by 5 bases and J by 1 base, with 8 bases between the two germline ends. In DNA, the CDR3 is TGTGCCAGCAGCCGCGACAGGAACACTGAAGCTTTCTTT. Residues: CASSRDRNTEAFF.

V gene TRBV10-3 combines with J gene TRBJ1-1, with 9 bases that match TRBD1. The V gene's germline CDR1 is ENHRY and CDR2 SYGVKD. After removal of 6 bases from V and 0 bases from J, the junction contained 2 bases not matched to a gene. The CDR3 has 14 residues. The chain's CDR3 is CAIRGTGLNTEAFF. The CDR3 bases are TGTGCCATCAGGGGGACAGGGCTGAACACTGAAGCTTTCTTT.

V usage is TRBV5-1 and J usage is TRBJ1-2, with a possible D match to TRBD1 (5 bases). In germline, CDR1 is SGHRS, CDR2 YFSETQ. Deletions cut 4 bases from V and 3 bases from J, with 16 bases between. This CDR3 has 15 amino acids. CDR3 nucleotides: TGCGCCAGCAGCGCCGGGACTCCCGGGGACTATGGCTACACCTTC. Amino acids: CASSAGTPGDYGYTF.

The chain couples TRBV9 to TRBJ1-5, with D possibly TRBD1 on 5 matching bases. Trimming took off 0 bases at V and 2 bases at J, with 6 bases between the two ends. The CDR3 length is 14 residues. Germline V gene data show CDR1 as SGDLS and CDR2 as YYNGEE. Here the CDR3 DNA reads TGTGCCAGCAGCGTAGAAGGGGGCAATCAGCCCCAGCATTTT. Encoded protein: CASSVEGGNQPQHF.

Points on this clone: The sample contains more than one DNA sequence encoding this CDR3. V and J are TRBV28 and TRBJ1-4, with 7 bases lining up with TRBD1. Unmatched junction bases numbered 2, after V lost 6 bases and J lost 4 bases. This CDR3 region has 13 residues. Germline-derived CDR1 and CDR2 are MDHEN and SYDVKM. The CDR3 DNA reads TGTGCCAGCAGCCGGGACAGTAATGAAAAACTGTTTTTT. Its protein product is CASSRDSNEKLFF.

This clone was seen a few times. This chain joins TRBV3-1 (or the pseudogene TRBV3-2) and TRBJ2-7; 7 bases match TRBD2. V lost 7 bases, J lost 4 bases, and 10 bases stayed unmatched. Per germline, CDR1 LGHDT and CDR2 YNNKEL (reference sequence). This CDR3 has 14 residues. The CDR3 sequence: CASKSEGGPYEQYF. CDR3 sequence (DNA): TGTGCCAGCAAGTCAGAGGGAGGGCCATACGAGCAGTACTTC.

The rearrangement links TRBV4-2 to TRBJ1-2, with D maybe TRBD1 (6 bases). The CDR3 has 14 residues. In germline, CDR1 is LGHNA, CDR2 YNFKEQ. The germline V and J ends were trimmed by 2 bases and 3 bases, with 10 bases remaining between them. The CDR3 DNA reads TGTGCCAGCAGCCAAAAAGACAGGTACTATGGCTACACCTTC. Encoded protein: CASSQKDRYYGYTF.